Listed below are T cell receptor beta chains from one sample, sequenced in a study of CD8+CD57+ T cells in acquired aplastic anemia. A single record per CDR3 protein comes from TCRdb applying MiXCR to the reads. The table has under 500,000 distinct CDR3 sequences, around 32% seen once. The material sequenced was sorted CD4+, CD8+, or CD8+CD57+ T cells (not recorded which) from PBMCs. The receptors shown here come from a human donor with aplastic anemia. The CDR3 runs from the conserved cysteine through the conserved F or W. D genes are given only for firm matches. The size of a clone is reported for some rows only, either as once, few or many, or as a class for expanded clones.

CDR3 length,clone size,D gene,V gene,J gene,CDR3 DNA,CDR3 protein
15,.,.,TRBV5-5,TRBJ1-2,TGTGCCAGCAGCACAACTATCGGACGGAATTATGGCTACACCTTC,CASSTTIGRNYGYTF
14,few,.,TRBV5-4,TRBJ2-5,TGTGCCAGCAGCTTGGAAGGGAACCAAGAGACCCAGCACTTC,CASSLEGNQETQHF
16,.,TRBD2,TRBV7-3,TRBJ2-1,TGTGCCAGCAGCTCGAGGACTAGCGGGACTAACAATGAGCAGTTCTTC,CASSSRTSGTNNEQFF
13,many,.,TRBV7-3,TRBJ2-5,TGTGCCAGCAGCGGGGGGGCCGAAGAGACCCAGTACTTC,CASSGGAEETQYF
15,many,.,TRBV2,TRBJ2-2,TGTGCCAGCAGTGATCGGTCAGGGCGAGGCGGGGAGCTGTTTTTT,CASSDRSGRGGELFF
14,many,.,TRBV6-5,TRBJ1-2,TGTGCCAGCAGTTACTCCGACAGGACCTATGGCTACACCTTC,CASSYSDRTYGYTF
17,.,TRBD2,TRBV4-1,TRBJ2-4,TGCGCCAGCAGCCCGGGGATAGCGGGAGTCAACAAAAACATTCAGTACTTC,CASSPGIAGVNKNIQYF
19,few,TRBD1,TRBV7-6,TRBJ1-2,TGTGCTAGCAGCTTCGGGACAGGGAAGTGGGCTAAGATGATGGATGGCTACACCTTC,CASSFGTGKWAKMMDGYTF
13,many,.,TRBV7-3,TRBJ1-1,TGTGCCAGCAGCTTAATGACAGACACTGAAGCTTTCTTT,CASSLMTDTEAFF
12,.,.,TRBV2,TRBJ1-6,TGTGCCAGCAAAAGGGACGGTCCACCCCTCCACTTT,CASKRDGPPLHF
14,many,.,TRBV19,TRBJ1-5,TGTGCCAGTAGGGATGGGAGGCGAAATCAGCCCCAGCATTTT,CASRDGRRNQPQHF
13,few,TRBD2,TRBV20-1,TRBJ2-7,TGCAGTGCTAGGACCGGGGGGTTTTTCGAGCAGTACTTC,CSARTGGFFEQYF
16,.,.,TRBV5-1,TRBJ1-6,TGCGCCAGCAGCGTCGACATTTCCCATAATAATTCACCCCTCCACTTT,CASSVDISHNNSPLHF
14,many,.,TRBV7-2,TRBJ2-7,TGTGCCGGCAGCTTAGTTCAGGGACTGGCCGAGCAGTACTTC,CAGSLVQGLAEQYF
14,.,TRBD1,TRBV6-1,TRBJ2-3,TGTGCCAGCAGTGGATGGACAGGGACAGATACGCAGTATTTT,CASSGWTGTDTQYF
15,few,TRBD1,TRBV10-3,TRBJ2-5,TGTGCCAGCACGGAGACTGGTAGGGGGCGAGAGACCCAGTACTTC,CASTETGRGRETQYF
16,.,TRBD1,TRBV15,TRBJ2-7,TGTGCCACCAGCAGCTCGCGGGACAGGGGCGCCTACGAGCAGTACTTC,CATSSSRDRGAYEQYF
16,many,.,TRBV15,TRBJ2-4,TGTGCCACCAGCAGAGATTACGGGAGACTGGGAAACATTCAGTACTTC,CATSRDYGRLGNIQYF
15,.,.,TRBV11-2,TRBJ2-7,TGTGCCAGCAGGCCGGCTGGCCTTGAGTCCTACGAGCAGTACTTC,CASRPAGLESYEQYF
13,many,.,TRBV29-1,TRBJ1-1,TGCAGCGTTGATATCAAGGCGGTCACTGAAGCTTTCTTT,CSVDIKAVTEAFF
16,.,TRBD2,TRBV7-6,TRBJ2-5,TGTGCCAGCAGCTTGGTCGGACTAGCGGGAGATGAGACCCAGTACTTC,CASSLVGLAGDETQYF
13,many,.,TRBV12-3/TRBV12-4,TRBJ1-5,TGTGCCAGCAGTTTAATCGTGGATCAGCCCCAGCATTTT,CASSLIVDQPQHF
16,few,.,TRBV5-1,TRBJ1-2,TGCGCCAGCAGCTCGCAGGTTCTGGGGGCGAGGGATGGCTACACCTTC,CASSSQVLGARDGYTF
13,few,.,TRBV20-1,TRBJ2-1,TGCAGTGCTAGTGAGTTCTCCTACAATGAGCAGTTCTTC,CSASEFSYNEQFF
17,.,TRBD1,TRBV2,TRBJ1-2,TGTGCCACCAGTGACTCAACAGGGGCCTCTGATATGAGTGGCTACACCTTC,CATSDSTGASDMSGYTF
15,few,.,TRBV4-1,TRBJ1-4,TGCGCCAGCAGCCAAGTTATAGGTACGAATGAAAAACTGTTTTTT,CASSQVIGTNEKLFF
13,many,TRBD1,TRBV19,TRBJ1-6,TGTGCCAGTAACCCTGACAGGGCCGGACCCCTCCACTTT,CASNPDRAGPLHF
15,.,.,TRBV19,TRBJ2-1,TGTGCCAGTAGTACCCAGATCGGACTAAACAATGAGCAGTTCTTC,CASSTQIGLNNEQFF
12,.,.,TRBV2,TRBJ1-1,TGTGCCAGCAGTTACTCCGGGCGAGGAGCTTTCTTT,CASSYSGRGAFF
15,many,.,TRBV9,TRBJ2-7,TGTGCCAGCAGCGTAAGCTCCCTAGGGGTCTACGAGCAGTACTTC,CASSVSSLGVYEQYF
10,few,.,TRBV25-1,TRBJ2-3,TGTGCCAGCATCGCAGATACGCAGTATTTT,CASIADTQYF
13,.,.,TRBV19,TRBJ2-5,TGTGCCAGTAACTTGAGGGCAGGGGAGACCCAGTACTTC,CASNLRAGETQYF
14,few,TRBD2,TRBV10-3,TRBJ2-7,TGTGCCACCTCTGAAGCGGGGAGCTCCTACGAGCAGTACTTC,CATSEAGSSYEQYF
15,.,.,TRBV5-8,TRBJ1-2,TGTGCCAGCAGCTTGGAAATAATCCCTAACTATGGCTACACCTTC,CASSLEIIPNYGYTF
11,few,TRBD1,TRBV10-3,TRBJ2-1,TGTGCCAGCACGTTCCGGGACAGGGACTACTTC,CASTFRDRDYF
13,.,TRBD2,TRBV6-1,TRBJ2-1,TGTGCCAGCCATAGGACTAGCGGCAATGAGCAGTTCTTC,CASHRTSGNEQFF
12,.,.,TRBV5-1,TRBJ2-5,TGCGCCAGCAGTAACGAGCAAGAGACCCAGTACTTC,CASSNEQETQYF
14,.,.,TRBV20-1,TRBJ1-6,TGCAGTGCTTCCCGGGACCCCTATAATTCACCCCTCCACTTT,CSASRDPYNSPLHF
15,.,TRBD1,TRBV5-6,TRBJ1-2,TGTGCCAGCAGCTTGGGGGGACAGGGCTGGTATGGCTACACCTTC,CASSLGGQGWYGYTF
15,.,.,TRBV2,TRBJ1-6,TGTGCCAGCAGTGTCGCGAACAGGGTTGGGGCACCCCTCCACTTT,CASSVANRVGAPLHF
17,.,.,TRBV11-2,TRBJ1-6,TGTGCCAGCAGCCTGACCGGCAGGAAGAGTTATAATTCACCCCTCCACTTT,CASSLTGRKSYNSPLHF
15,many,.,TRBV2,TRBJ1-2,TGTGCCAGCAAATCAGACAGGCGGACTAACTATGGCTACACCTTC,CASKSDRRTNYGYTF
14,many,TRBD1,TRBV7-8,TRBJ2-5,TGTGCCAGCAGCCGTGACAGGGCGCAGGAGACCCAGTACTTC,CASSRDRAQETQYF
15,once,TRBD1,TRBV4-3,TRBJ1-2,TGCGCCAGCAGCCAAGACCGGACAGGTTCCTATGGCTACACCTTC,CASSQDRTGSYGYTF
15,.,TRBD2,TRBV10-3,TRBJ2-3,TGTGCCATCGGGGGACTAGCGGGATCCACAGATACGCAGTATTTT,CAIGGLAGSTDTQYF
14,.,.,TRBV20-1,TRBJ2-7,TGCAGTGCCTATACAAGGGACGGGCCCTACGAGCAGTACTTC,CSAYTRDGPYEQYF
12,once,.,TRBV9,TRBJ2-5,TGTGCCAGCAGCCAGAGGGAAAAGACCCAGTACTTC,CASSQREKTQYF
14,.,TRBD1,TRBV19,TRBJ1-5,TGTGCCAGTGCCGGGACAGCAAGCAATCAGCCCCAGCATTTT,CASAGTASNQPQHF
13,many,TRBD1,TRBV7-3,TRBJ2-1,TGTGCCAGCGCTGGGGACAGGGACAATGAGCAGTTCTTC,CASAGDRDNEQFF
15,.,TRBD1,TRBV5-1,TRBJ2-4,TGCGCCAGCAGCTTCAAGGGGGCCACGGTAAACATTCAGTACTTC,CASSFKGATVNIQYF
14,.,.,TRBV12-3/TRBV12-4,TRBJ2-3,TGTGCCAGCAGCTTGACCCCATGGGCAGATACGCAGTATTTT,CASSLTPWADTQYF
15,.,TRBD2,TRBV5-1,TRBJ2-5,TGCGCCAGCAGAAAATTAGCGGGGGGACAAGAGACCCAGTACTTC,CASRKLAGGQETQYF
14,few,TRBD1,TRBV5-1,TRBJ1-2,TGCGCCAGCAGCCCGGGACAGGGGGCGGTCGGCTACACCTTC,CASSPGQGAVGYTF
9,.,.,TRBV7-2,TRBJ1-1,TGTGCCAGCAGCTCTCTAGCGGCCTTT,CASSSLAAF
15,few,.,TRBV7-9,TRBJ1-6,TGTGCCAGCAGCCCGGAAGGCTCCTATAATTCACCCCTCCACTTT,CASSPEGSYNSPLHF